The 3 T cell receptor beta chains below were found in one sample sequenced in a study of molecular identifiers for immune sequencing clone quantification (dated by TCRdb to between 2017 and 2018). The library was obtained by PCR. Sequencing took place on a NextSeq 500. TCRdb cleaned the public reads at Q25 with fastp, built clones with MiXCR and kept in-frame beta chains. Each entry merges the rows of one CDR3 protein and shows their most common DNA and genes. The sample table contains some 97,000 distinct CDR3 sequences; only one count was recorded for roughly 34% of them. The leading ten clones occupy around 3.9% of the sample. The sequenced material came from naive CD8+ T cells from blood, with Jurkat cell RNA spiked in. The meaning of the sample's cell subset or site label: FACS-sorted CD8+CD4-CCR7+CD45RA+ naive T cells. Receptor source: a human donor in good health. Some libraries in this study had Jurkat cell RNA spiked in.

This clonotype was recorded many times. The chain joins TRBV20-1 to TRBJ2-7; the match to TRBD2 covers 9 bases. Germline V gene lookup returns CDR1 DFQATT and CDR2 SNEGSKA (reference sequence). V lost 2 bases and J lost 6; bases outside the gene matches: 11. The CDR3 runs 15 residues. For the CDR3, the DNA is TGCAGTGCTAGAAGTCGGTGGCGGGAGGGCCTCGAGCAGTACTTC. Translation: CSARSRWREGLEQYF.

This clonotype was observed a few times. The rearrangement joins TRBV4-1 to TRBJ2-3, with D perhaps given as TRBD1 or TRBD2 (6 bases each). The V gene lost 3 bases and the J gene lost 4 bases, with 17 bases spanning the gap. There are 16 residues in the CDR3. Per germline, CDR1 MGHRA and CDR2 YSYEKL. The CDR3 DNA is TGCGCCAGCAGCCAGGAGGGGGGAGCAGTTGCAGATACGCAGTATTTT. It translates to CASSQEGGAVADTQYF.

A note on this clonotype: A single base separates this from a much larger clone, so it may be a read error. This CDR3 fails to terminate in the conserved phenylalanine or tryptophan, so it likely reflects a read error. The J gene is TRBJ2-5, the V gene TRBV5-5; TRBD2 aligns across 15 bases. J gave up 1 base and V 4 bases, and 2 bases lay outside the gene matches. Germline V CDR1 and CDR2: SGHKS, YYEKEE (reference sequence). This CDR3 is 16 amino acids long. The chain's CDR3 is CASSRGLAGGQETQYS. The CDR3 nucleotides are TGTGCCAGCAGCCGGGGACTAGCGGGAGGCCAAGAGACCCAGTACTCC.